The 26 T cell receptor beta chains below come from one sample, sequenced in a study of T cell repertoires in cytomegalovirus infection. Antigens for these TCRs are unknown. TCRdb analysed the reads with MiXCR anew, one entry per CDR3 protein. The sample shows roughly 800,000 distinct CDR3 sequences, under 35% of them seen only once. The source material was cultured CD8+ T cells from PBMCs, sampled from culture after CMV antigen stimulation. The source of these receptors is a human donor in good health (CMV status not recorded). Some clones in this sample may be carry-over from other donors' samples.

This chain uses TRBV27 with TRBJ1-6; 8 bases line up with TRBD1. Germline V CDR1 and CDR2: MNHEY, SMNVEV (reference sequence). J was trimmed by 10 bases and V by 8 bases; bases with no gene match: 10. The CDR3 extends over 14 amino acids. The CDR3 region has the DNA TGTGCCAGCGGTATGACAGGGGAAATATCACCCCTCCACTTT. Translation gives CASGMTGEISPLHF.

The chain uses TRBV12-3 or TRBV12-4 and TRBJ1-1, with 7 bases aligning to TRBD1. The CDR3 length is 15 residues. The J segment lost 0 bases and the V segment lost 5 bases, leaving 6 bases of the junction unmatched. The CDR3, as DNA: TGTGCCAGCAGTCCGGGACAGCAAATGAACACTGAAGCTTTCTTT. Its protein product is CASSPGQQMNTEAFF.

The chain combines TRBV4-3 with TRBJ2-2; D gene ambiguous. CDR3 length: 18 residues. Germline CDR1 LGHNA, CDR2 YSLEER. Trimming stripped 0 bases from V and 1 base from J, with 15 bases between. The CDR3, as DNA: TGCGCCAGCAGCCAAGATTCCGGAAGGACGGGGAACACCGGGGAGCTGTTTTTT. Translating it yields CASSQDSGRTGNTGELFF.

This clonotype was seen repeatedly, ten times or more. The rearrangement joins TRBV7-3 to TRBJ2-1; possibly TRBD2 for D (6 bases). The length of the CDR3 is 14 residues. Trimming removed 5 bases at V and 5 bases at J, with 13 bases between. Per germline, CDR1 SGHTA and CDR2 FQGTGA. Here the CDR3 reads CASSISGGHNEQFF. The CDR3 DNA is TGTGCCAGCAGCATCTCCGGGGGTCACAATGAGCAGTTCTTC.

This clonotype appeared a few times. V usage is TRBV4-1 and J usage is TRBJ2-1; a possible D gene is TRBD2 (5 bases). CDR1 is MGHRA and CDR2 is YSYEKL in the germline V gene. There are 15 residues in the CDR3. Trimming took off 3 bases at V and 0 bases at J, with 9 bases between the two ends. This CDR3 reads CASSHPGNSYNEQFF. DNA for the CDR3: TGCGCCAGCAGCCACCCGGGAAACTCCTACAATGAGCAGTTCTTC.

This clonotype was detected ten times or more. This chain connects TRBV6-5 to TRBJ2-7; D remains ambiguous. This CDR3 region has 14 residues. The germline V gene encodes CDR1 MNHEY and CDR2 SVGAGI. The V and J ends lost 0 bases and 2 bases respectively, with 8 bases between them. CDR3 amino acids: CASSYSERTYEQYF. The CDR3 DNA reads TGTGCCAGCAGTTACTCCGAACGGACCTACGAGCAGTACTTC.

V gene TRBV7-8 combines with J gene TRBJ1-5; the match to TRBD1 covers 7 bases. V shed 3 bases and J 3 bases; nucleotides not matched to a gene: 8. There are 16 residues in the CDR3. Germline lookup yields CDR1 SGHVS and CDR2 FQNEAQ. CDR3 protein: CASSLLRGVDNQPQHF. The DNA for the CDR3 is TGTGCCAGCAGCTTGCTCAGGGGGGTCGACAATCAGCCCCAGCATTTT.

This chain joins TRBV2 and TRBJ1-5; D is undetermined. Per germline, CDR1 SNHLY and CDR2 FYNNEI. This CDR3 region has 15 residues. Trimming removed 6 bases from V and 1 base from J, with 13 bases in between. CDR3 in DNA: TGTGCCAGCAGGGCGGGGAGGCAGAGCAATCAGCCCCAGCATTTT. It specifies CASRAGRQSNQPQHF.

This clonotype was picked up many times. This rearrangement joins TRBV7-8 to TRBJ1-3; unclear D gene. Germline V gives CDR1 SGHVS, CDR2 FQNEAQ. Between the trimmed V and J ends, which lost 4 bases and 0 bases, there was a span of 16 bases. This CDR3 comprises 17 residues. CDR3 coding DNA: TGTGCCAGCAGCTCCCACGAACGAAGGCCCTCTGGAAACACCATATATTTT. This translates into CASSSHERRPSGNTIYF.

This chain connects TRBV19 to TRBJ2-1; D possibly corresponds to TRBD2 (6 bases). Germline V gene data show CDR1 as LNHDA and CDR2 as SQIVND (reference sequence). Trimming cost V 1 base and J 10 bases, with 20 bases left between them. This CDR3 contains 16 residues. The CDR3 nucleotides read TGTGCCAGTAGTATAGGATTAAGGGACTCCCTTGGGGAGCAGTTCTTC. This sequence encodes CASSIGLRDSLGEQFF.

This clonotype appeared a few times. The chain uses TRBV4-1 and TRBJ2-7; 9 bases agree with TRBD2. This CDR3 region has 14 residues. Germline CDR1 reads MGHRA; CDR2 reads YSYEKL. The V segment lost 1 base and the J segment 8 bases; nucleotides outside the gene matches: 6. The CDR3 loop is CASSQVAGATKQYV. In DNA form, the CDR3 reads TGCGCCAGCAGCCAAGTAGCGGGGGCCACGAAGCAGTACGTC.

This clonotype was seen only a few times. V usage is TRBV6-5 and J usage is TRBJ2-5; D gene uncertain. Germline V gives CDR1 MNHEY, CDR2 SVGAGI. Trimming removed 5 bases from V and 0 bases from J, with 13 bases in between. The CDR3 spans 15 residues. The CDR3 DNA is TGTGCCAGCAGTCCTCAGGAAGCCTACCAAGAGACCCAGTACTTC. Its protein is CASSPQEAYQETQYF.

This clonotype occurred a few times. The rearrangement joins TRBV6-2 or TRBV6-3 to TRBJ2-7; D is ambiguous. This CDR3 is 15 amino acids long. CDR1 is MNHEY and CDR2 is SVGEGT in the germline V gene. The V and J ends lost 6 bases and 0 bases respectively, with 15 bases between them. In nucleotides, the CDR3 is TGTGCCAGCAGCCAGCCACGAGATAGCTCCTACGAGCAGTACGTC. Its protein product is CASSQPRDSSYEQYV.

This clonotype was detected ten times or more. V gene TRBV27 combines with J gene TRBJ1-4; 8 bases map to TRBD1. Trimming took 3 bases from V and 6 from J; bases not matched to a gene: 3. Germline CDR1 MNHEY, CDR2 SMNVEV (reference sequence). CDR3 length equals 14 residues. DNA of the CDR3: TGTGCCAGCAGTTTCACAGGGGGGTATGAAAAACTGTTTTTT. This gives the protein CASSFTGGYEKLFF.

This clonotype showed up just a few times. The chain is built from TRBV6-1 and TRBJ2-3; D assignment may be TRBD1 or TRBD2 (5 bases each). The germline V and J ends were trimmed by 3 bases and 4 bases, with 11 bases remaining between them. This CDR3 has 14 amino acids. Germline CDR1 reads MNHNS; CDR2 reads SASEGT. The CDR3 spells CASSDTGLADTQYF. The CDR3 DNA reads TGTGCCAGCAGTGATACGGGGCTGGCAGATACGCAGTATTTT.

This chain connects TRBV10-3 to TRBJ2-3, with TRBD1 as a possible D gene (6 bases). Trimming removed 8 bases from V and 2 bases from J, with 14 bases in between. The CDR3 sequence is 14 residues long. Germline loops: CDR1 ENHRY, CDR2 SYGVKD. The CDR3 nucleotides are TGTGCCATCGATGGGGGCGACCCCACAGATACGCAGTATTTT. Translated: CAIDGGDPTDTQYF.

This rearrangement joins TRBV7-6 to TRBJ2-2; possibly TRBD2 for D (5 bases). CDR1 and CDR2 (germline): SGHVS, FNYEAQ. This CDR3 comprises 15 residues. V lost 0 bases to trimming and J lost 5 bases, with 10 bases between them. CDR3 nucleotides: TGTGCCAGCAGCTTAGCGGGCAGGAGGACCGGGGAGCTGTTTTTT. It is translated as CASSLAGRRTGELFF.

This clonotype was detected many times. The CDR3 region has the DNA TGTGCCAGCAGCCCGGACAGACCTGAAGCTTTCTTT. Its protein is CASSPDRPEAFF. The chain links TRBV7-9 to TRBJ1-1; D is possibly TRBD1 (6 bases). V was pared by 5 bases and J by 6 bases, with 10 bases between. CDR1 SEHNR and CDR2 FQNEAQ come from the germline V gene (reference sequence). The CDR3 extends over 12 amino acids.

The chain couples TRBV19 to TRBJ2-2; TRBD1 agrees at 10 bases. The CDR3 covers 17 residues. Trimming cost V 4 bases and J 0 bases; bases outside gene matches: 5. Germline CDR1 is LNHDA and CDR2 is SQIVND (reference sequence). As DNA, the CDR3 is TGTGCCAGTAGTACGTCCGGGACAGGGGCGAACACCGGGGAGCTGTTTTTT. Protein product: CASSTSGTGANTGELFF.

This clonotype was seen a handful of times. The V call is TRBV6-2 or TRBV6-3, the J call TRBJ1-2; no firm D call. V was shortened by 5 bases and J by 4 bases, with 14 bases between the two germline ends. CDR3 length: 14 residues. The germline gives CDR1 MNHEY, CDR2 SVGEGT. The CDR3 DNA is TGTGCCAGCAGTCCCACATACAGACTCTATGGCTACACCTTC. Translating it yields CASSPTYRLYGYTF.

This clonotype was seen more than once but under ten times. V gene TRBV7-9 combines with J gene TRBJ2-7; TRBD1 is a possible D gene (5 bases). Germline CDR1 is SEHNR and CDR2 is FQNEAQ (reference sequence). Trimming removed 1 base at V and 4 bases at J, with 14 bases between. The CDR3 has 15 residues. The CDR3 reads CASSLGGREGYEQYV. CDR3 sequence (DNA): TGTGCCAGCAGCTTAGGGGGCAGGGAAGGATACGAGCAGTACGTC.

This clonotype was seen just once. This chain connects TRBV19 to TRBJ2-4, with D unresolved. Trimming removed 3 bases from V and 3 bases from J, with 9 bases in between. The germline gives CDR1 LNHDA, CDR2 SQIVND (reference sequence). This CDR3 has 14 residues. The CDR3 coding sequence is TGTGCCAGTAGTATCCAGGCGTACAAAAACATTCAGTACTTC. Its translation is CASSIQAYKNIQYF. Drawing the rest from reference TRBV19 and TRBJ2-4, the complete variable domain is DGGITQSPKYLFRKEGQNVTLSCEQNLNHDAMYWYRQDPGQGLRLIYYSQIVNDFQKGDIAEGYSVSREKKESFPLTVTSAQKNPTAFYLCASSIQAYKNIQYFGAGTRLSVL.

As to this clonotype: Relative to the germline gene, one junction end is altered; a read error may explain this. The chain carries TRBV11-2 and TRBJ1-1; the D gene is possibly TRBD1 (5 bases). The CDR3 is 14 amino acids. Germline V gives CDR1 SGHAT, CDR2 FQNNGV. CDR3 coding DNA: TGTGCCAGCAGCTTAGACGGGGCCAGCACTGTAGCTTTCTTT. As protein: CASSLDGASTVAFF.

This chain links TRBV3-1 with TRBJ2-3, with TRBD2 matching 7 bases. Germline trimming cut 10 bases from V and 4 bases from J; bases unmatched to any gene: 5. Germline V gene sequence: CDR1 LGHDT, CDR2 YNNKEL (reference sequence). The CDR3 runs to 12 residues. The CDR3 DNA reads as TGTGCCACGCCCCGGGGGGCAGATACGCAGTATTTT. Amino acid sequence: CATPRGADTQYF.

CDR3 region: CASSLTQGREQYV. The CDR3 DNA is TGTGCCAGCAGCCTAACCCAGGGACGCGAGCAGTACGTC. The gene calls are TRBV6-8 and TRBJ2-7; the D call may be TRBD1 or TRBD2 (5 bases each). CDR1 is MNHGY and CDR2 is SAAAGT in the germline V gene. V was clipped by 6 bases and J by 6 bases, with 15 bases between them. The CDR3 runs to 13 residues.

The V gene is TRBV12-5, the J gene TRBJ2-7; D call uncertain. This CDR3 region has 11 residues. The germline gives CDR1 LGHNT, CDR2 FRNRAP. V lost 4 bases and J 3 bases, leaving 4 bases between the germline ends. The CDR3 reads CASGSLYEQYF. As DNA, the CDR3 is TGTGCTAGTGGTTCCCTCTACGAGCAGTACTTC.